Given below is one TCR beta chain in context. Trimming took off 0 bases at V and 3 bases at J, with 11 bases between the two ends. This CDR3 is 15 amino acids long. The germline V gene encodes CDR1 LGHNA and CDR2 YNFKEQ. This sample is part of a study of blood T cell repertoires in COVID-19. Patients at the Seattle site were enrolled during active infection and followed longitudinally. Sequencing used immunoSEQ multiplex PCR; TCRdb keeps in-frame clones, though not all of them. The repertoire holds about 90,000 clones, with around 89% as singletons. This sequence joins TRBV4-2 and TRBJ1-1; D is ambiguous. This sequence was found in a man over 45 with COVID-19, enrolled during active disease. Material: peripheral blood. The DNA of the CDR3 is TGTGCCAGCAGCCAAGATGGGCTAGCCTACACTGAAGCTTTCTTT. Encoded protein: CASSQDGLAYTEAFF.